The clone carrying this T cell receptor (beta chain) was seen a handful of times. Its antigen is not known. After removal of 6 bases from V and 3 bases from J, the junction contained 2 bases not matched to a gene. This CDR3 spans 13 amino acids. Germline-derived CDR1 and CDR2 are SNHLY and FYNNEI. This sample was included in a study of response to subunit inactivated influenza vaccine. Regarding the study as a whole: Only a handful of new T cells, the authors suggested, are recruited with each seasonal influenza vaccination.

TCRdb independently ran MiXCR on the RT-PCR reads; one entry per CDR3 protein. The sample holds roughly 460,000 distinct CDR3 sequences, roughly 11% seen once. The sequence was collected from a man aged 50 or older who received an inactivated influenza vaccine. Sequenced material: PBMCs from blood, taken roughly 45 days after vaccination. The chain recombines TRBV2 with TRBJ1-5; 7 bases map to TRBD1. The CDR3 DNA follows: TGTGCCAGCAGAGACAGGGTCAATCAGCCCCAGCATTTT. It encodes CASRDRVNQPQHF.